This note documents a single T cell receptor beta chain sequence. This sample is drawn from a study of cytotoxic CD8 clonotypes in ibrutinib-treated CLL. Study at large: Following treatment for a median 12 months, range 6 to 36, response samples were then taken. Mean values per sample were around 270,000 productive templates and 94,082 productive rearrangements.

A 1 in 200,000 to 1 in 1 million T cell depth was the sequencing target. The method was immunoSEQ multiplex PCR; TCRdb's version includes in-frame clones alone and lacks a portion of them. The sample comprises some 300,000 clones, 70% to 80% of which are singletons, and 6.5% to 8.5% rests with the top ten. Sequencing was performed on PBMCs, taken before ibrutinib treatment. This TCR came from a human donor with chronic lymphocytic leukemia.

CDR3 sequence: CSVLTSGAYEQYF. DNA for the CDR3: TGCAGCGTTTTGACTAGCGGGGCCTACGAGCAGTACTTC. The genes are TRBV29-1 and TRBJ2-7, with TRBD2 identical over 11 bases. The CDR3 runs to 13 residues. V shed 5 bases, J shed 2 bases, and the junction held 2 bases outside the gene matches. CDR1 is SQVTM and CDR2 is ANQGSEA in the germline V gene.